Listed below are T cell receptor beta chains from one sample, sequenced in a study of shared clonotypes between healthy human individuals. The data were produced by immunoSEQ multiplex PCR, yet TCRdb's version contains in-frame clones alone and is incomplete. The table records about 2.1 million clones, just over 90% of them present only once. The sequencing input was naive CD8+ T cells from PBMCs. The receptor source for this set is a man between 18 and 35 years old in good health. Some clones in this sample may be carry-over from other donors' samples. CDR3s include the opening cysteine and the closing phenylalanine or tryptophan. A D gene is named only where the DNA matches it firmly. The size field is filled for only some rows; it gives once, few, many or a size class.

d_gene | len | j_gene | abundance | v_gene | CDR3aa | CDR3nt
- | 17 | TRBJ2-2 | once | TRBV14 | CASSQDQWGSNTGELFF | TGTGCCAGCAGCCAAGATCAATGGGGGTCGAACACCGGGGAGCTGTTTTTT
- | 15 | TRBJ2-3 | - | TRBV27 | CASSLGPSGADTQYF | TGTGCCAGCAGTTTAGGGCCATCTGGGGCAGATACGCAGTATTTT
- | 14 | TRBJ1-4 | - | TRBV27 | CASRPSDLNEKLFF | TGTGCCAGCAGACCGTCGGACCTTAATGAAAAACTGTTTTTT
- | 13 | TRBJ1-1 | - | TRBV2 | CASSPTELLEAFF | TGTGCCAGCAGTCCGACAGAGTTACTTGAAGCTTTCTTT
- | 15 | TRBJ2-1 | - | TRBV19 | CASSVQATPYNEQFF | TGTGCCAGTAGTGTCCAAGCGACACCCTACAATGAGCAGTTCTTC
TRBD2 | 15 | TRBJ2-7 | few | TRBV2 | CASSAIAGISYEQYF | TGTGCCAGCAGTGCAATAGCGGGCATCTCCTACGAGCAGTACTTC
TRBD1 | 15 | TRBJ2-2 | - | TRBV19 | CASSEGTGDTGELFF | TGTGCCAGTAGCGAAGGGACAGGCGACACCGGGGAGCTGTTTTTT
- | 16 | TRBJ2-1 | - | TRBV6-1 | CASSDLLGGPYNEQFF | TGTGCCAGCAGTGATTTATTAGGAGGGCCCTACAATGAGCAGTTCTTC
- | 14 | TRBJ2-5 | - | TRBV5-6 | CASSKGDYQETQYF | TGTGCCAGCAGCAAAGGGGACTACCAAGAGACCCAGTACTTC
TRBD1 | 15 | TRBJ2-1 | - | TRBV19 | CASSPDRLPYNEQFF | TGTGCCAGTAGTCCGGACAGGCTGCCCTACAATGAGCAGTTCTTC
- | 12 | TRBJ1-5 | - | TRBV27 | CASSPDTQPQHF | TGTGCCAGCAGCCCCGACACCCAGCCCCAGCATTTT
- | 17 | TRBJ2-1 | - | TRBV4-3 | CASSQDPPRTTYNEQFF | TGCGCCAGCAGCCAAGACCCTCCCCGGACGACGTACAATGAGCAGTTCTTC
- | 11 | TRBJ1-4 | - | TRBV7-9 | CAYILGEKLFF | TGTGCCTACATATTGGGCGAAAAACTGTTTTTT
- | 13 | TRBJ1-1 | - | TRBV5-8 | CASSGGRNTEAFF | TGTGCCAGCAGCGGGGGCAGGAACACTGAAGCTTTCTTT
- | 13 | TRBJ2-1 | - | TRBV5-3 | CARSLVLADEQFF | TGTGCCAGAAGCTTGGTACTAGCAGATGAGCAGTTCTTC
TRBD1 | 13 | TRBJ1-2 | few | TRBV10-3 | CAIRHEQGYGYTF | TGTGCCATCAGGCACGAACAGGGGTATGGCTACACCTTC
- | 13 | TRBJ2-7 | - | TRBV5-3 | CARSSVEVYEQYF | TGTGCCAGAAGCTCGGTAGAGGTGTACGAGCAGTACTTC
TRBD2 | 18 | TRBJ2-6 | once | TRBV2 | CASSEGQGLSSGANVLTF | TGTGCCAGCAGTGAAGGGCAGGGACTAAGCTCTGGGGCCAACGTCCTGACTTTC
- | 15 | TRBJ1-3 | - | TRBV7-9 | CASSLFDSSGNTIYF | TGTGCCAGCAGCTTATTTGACAGCTCTGGAAACACCATATATTTT
- | 12 | TRBJ1-2 | - | TRBV7-9 | CASSGPNYGYTF | TGTGCCAGCAGTGGCCCTAACTATGGCTACACCTTC
- | 16 | TRBJ2-1 | - | TRBV13 | CASSAPGRDTGNEQFF | TGTGCCAGCAGCGCCCCCGGACGGGATACCGGCAATGAGCAGTTCTTC
TRBD1 | 12 | TRBJ1-1 | once | TRBV29-1 | CSVEGQGSEAFF | TGCAGCGTCGAGGGACAGGGGTCTGAAGCTTTCTTT
- | 15 | TRBJ1-2 | once | TRBV19 | CASSIAGSPLYGYTF | TGTGCCAGTAGTATAGCCGGCAGCCCTCTCTATGGCTACACCTTC
- | 16 | TRBJ2-5 | - | TRBV28 | CASSFSSGGPLETQYF | TGTGCCAGCAGTTTCTCCAGCGGAGGGCCATTGGAGACCCAGTACTTC
TRBD1 | 16 | TRBJ2-7 | - | TRBV7-9 | CASSSLTGVEVYEQYF | TGTGCCAGCAGCTCCTTGACAGGGGTGGAAGTCTACGAGCAGTACTTC
- | 15 | TRBJ1-1 | - | TRBV7-9 | CASSSTIGRVFQAFF | TGTGCCAGCAGCTCGACGATCGGACGGGTTTTCCAAGCTTTCTTT
- | 16 | TRBJ1-2 | - | TRBV4-3 | CASSQDGAFGEYGYTF | TGCGCCAGCAGCCAAGATGGGGCCTTTGGCGAATATGGCTACACCTTC
- | 16 | TRBJ1-2 | - | TRBV4-1 | CASSQDLRSTDYGYTF | TGCGCCAGCAGCCAAGATTTAAGGAGCACAGACTATGGCTACACCTTC
TRBD2 | 16 | TRBJ2-5 | - | TRBV7-9 | CASSLARREGQETQYF | TGTGCCAGCAGCTTAGCGAGACGGGAGGGCCAAGAGACCCAGTACTTC
- | 11 | TRBJ2-2 | once | TRBV29-1 | CSVGRSGELFF | TGCAGCGTTGGACGCTCCGGGGAGCTGTTTTTT
- | 13 | TRBJ1-1 | - | TRBV5-6 | CASMSGLNTEAFF | TGTGCCAGCATGAGCGGGTTGAACACTGAAGCTTTCTTT
- | 11 | TRBJ2-7 | - | TRBV5-6 | CASSSTYEQYF | TGTGCCAGCAGCTCAACCTACGAGCAGTACTTC
- | 15 | TRBJ1-1 | - | TRBV27 | CASSLWGVSYTEAFF | TGTGCCAGCAGTTTATGGGGGGTATCGTACACTGAAGCTTTCTTT
- | 14 | TRBJ1-5 | once | TRBV2 | CASSERFSNQPQHF | TGTGCCAGCAGTGAGCGATTTAGCAATCAGCCCCAGCATTTT
TRBD1 | 15 | TRBJ1-1 | few | TRBV28 | CASSYRGWMNTEAFF | TGTGCCAGCAGCTACAGGGGATGGATGAACACTGAAGCTTTCTTT
- | 13 | TRBJ1-2 | - | TRBV19 | CASSIAWSGGYTF | TGTGCCAGTAGTATAGCGTGGAGCGGTGGCTACACCTTC
TRBD2 | 15 | TRBJ2-5 | - | TRBV5-1 | CASSLASGSGETQYF | TGCGCCAGCAGCTTGGCTAGCGGGAGCGGGGAGACCCAGTACTTC
- | 13 | TRBJ2-7 | - | TRBV9 | CASRPEDSYEQYF | TGTGCCAGCAGACCAGAGGACAGCTACGAGCAGTACTTC
TRBD2 | 15 | TRBJ2-3 | - | TRBV5-1 | CASSFSGRIPDTQYF | TGCGCCAGCAGCTTTAGCGGGAGAATTCCAGATACGCAGTATTTT
TRBD2 | 16 | TRBJ2-3 | - | TRBV27 | CASSFGAGGPADTQYF | TGTGCCAGCAGTTTCGGGGCGGGAGGGCCGGCAGATACGCAGTATTTT
TRBD2 | 16 | TRBJ2-7 | - | TRBV9 | CASSPRWTSKEGEQYF | TGTGCCAGCAGCCCTCGCTGGACTAGCAAAGAGGGCGAGCAGTACTTC
TRBD1 | 14 | TRBJ2-7 | - | TRBV6-1 | CASSDKGRGYEQYF | TGTGCCAGCAGTGATAAGGGCAGGGGGTACGAGCAGTACTTC
TRBD1 | 13 | TRBJ1-5 | - | TRBV6-4 | CASARQGDQPQHF | TGTGCCAGCGCTCGACAGGGAGATCAGCCCCAGCATTTT
- | 16 | TRBJ2-7 | - | TRBV5-1 | CASSHESDRPTYEQYF | TGCGCCAGCAGCCATGAGAGCGACAGGCCCACCTACGAGCAGTACTTC
- | 11 | TRBJ1-2 | few | TRBV29-1 | CSVEDNYGYTF | TGCAGCGTTGAGGATAACTATGGCTACACCTTC
- | 16 | TRBJ1-4 | - | TRBV9 | CASSVDTGTANEKLFF | TGTGCCAGCAGCGTTGACACCGGGACGGCTAATGAAAAACTGTTTTTT
- | 12 | TRBJ1-1 | once | TRBV7-2 | CASSPRTAEAFF | TGTGCCAGCAGCCCTAGGACAGCTGAAGCTTTCTTT
- | 12 | TRBJ1-2 | - | TRBV12-2 | CASRLVSYGYTF | TGTGCAAGTCGCTTAGTAAGCTATGGCTACACCTTC
- | 12 | TRBJ2-7 | - | TRBV28 | CATARRGHEQYF | TGTGCCACCGCCCGCAGGGGCCACGAGCAGTACTTC
- | 12 | TRBJ2-3 | once | TRBV6-6 | CASSYWRDTQYF | TGTGCCAGCAGTTACTGGAGGGATACGCAGTATTTT
TRBD2 | 13 | TRBJ2-1 | - | TRBV11-1 | CASSSGSWNEQFF | TGTGCCAGCAGTAGCGGGAGCTGGAATGAGCAGTTCTTC